Listed here is a single T cell receptor (beta chain). What it binds is unknown. The read gets to within 3 residues of the CDR3 end, and the germline J gene fills in the rest. The entry originates in a study of T cell clonality in common variable immunodeficiency. Study-level points and caveats: CVID subjects shared fewer TCRbeta clones than healthy controls did. CVID subjects had higher TCRbeta clonality than healthy controls, most marked in about a third. Common variable immunodeficiency TCR beta sequences reportedly had fewer deletions and N-nucleotide insertions.

Using immunoSEQ multiplex PCR, the repertoire was profiled, and TCRdb retains in-frame clones only, with some absent. This sample comprises some 42,000 clones, none seen once only. There are 15 residues in the CDR3. Trimming removed 6 bases from V and 6 bases from J; junction bases left unmatched: 14. CDR1 and CDR2 (germline): SEHNR, FQNEAQ (reference sequence). Patients had low serum IgG, IgA and/or IgM and specific antibody deficiency. The chain joins TRBV7-9 to TRBJ2-7; 7 nucleotides agree with TRBD1. The TCR comes from a human donor with common variable immunodeficiency. The sequenced sample was peripheral blood mononuclear cells. CDR3 in amino acids: CASRLRDSQLGEQYF. The part of the CDR3 DNA that was read is TGTGCCAGCAGGCTCCGGGACAGTCAATTGGGCGAG.